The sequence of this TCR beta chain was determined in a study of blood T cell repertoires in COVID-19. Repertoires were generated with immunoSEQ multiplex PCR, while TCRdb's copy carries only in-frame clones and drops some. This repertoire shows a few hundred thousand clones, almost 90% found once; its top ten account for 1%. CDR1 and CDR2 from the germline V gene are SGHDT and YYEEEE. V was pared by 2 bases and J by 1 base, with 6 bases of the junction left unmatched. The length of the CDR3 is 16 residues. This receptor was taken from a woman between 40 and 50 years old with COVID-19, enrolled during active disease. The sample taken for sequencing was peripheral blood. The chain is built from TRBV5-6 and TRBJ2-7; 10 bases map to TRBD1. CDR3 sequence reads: CASSFLGTGVSYEQYF. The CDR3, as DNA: TGTGCCAGCAGCTTTCTTGGGACAGGGGTGTCCTACGAGCAGTACTTC.